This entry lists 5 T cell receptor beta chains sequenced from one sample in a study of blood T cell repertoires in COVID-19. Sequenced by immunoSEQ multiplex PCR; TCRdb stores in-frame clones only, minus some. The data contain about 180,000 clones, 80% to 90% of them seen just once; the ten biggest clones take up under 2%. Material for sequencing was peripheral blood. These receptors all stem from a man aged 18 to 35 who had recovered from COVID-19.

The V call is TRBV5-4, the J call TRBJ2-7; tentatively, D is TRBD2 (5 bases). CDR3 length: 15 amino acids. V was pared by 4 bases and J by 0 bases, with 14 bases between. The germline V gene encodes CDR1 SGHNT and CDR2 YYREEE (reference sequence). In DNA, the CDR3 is TGTGCCAGCAGCCGACCTCTAGCTTCCTCCTACGAGCAGTACTTC. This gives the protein CASSRPLASSYEQYF.

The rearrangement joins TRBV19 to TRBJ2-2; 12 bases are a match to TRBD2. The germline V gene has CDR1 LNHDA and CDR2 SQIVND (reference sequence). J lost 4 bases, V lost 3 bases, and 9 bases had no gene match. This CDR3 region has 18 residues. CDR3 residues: CASSIRLAGGRLTGELFF. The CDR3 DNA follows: TGTGCCAGTAGTATTCGGCTAGCGGGAGGGCGGCTCACCGGGGAGCTGTTTTTT. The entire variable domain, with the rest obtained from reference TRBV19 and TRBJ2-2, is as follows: DGGITQSPKYLFRKEGQNVTLSCEQNLNHDAMYWYRQDPGQGLRLIYYSQIVNDFQKGDIAEGYSVSREKKESFPLTVTSAQKNPTAFYLCASSIRLAGGRLTGELFFGEGSRLTVL.

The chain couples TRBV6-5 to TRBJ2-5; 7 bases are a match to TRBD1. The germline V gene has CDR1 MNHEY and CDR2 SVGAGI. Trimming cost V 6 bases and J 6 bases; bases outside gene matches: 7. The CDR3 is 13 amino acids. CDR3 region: CASRPPGQKTQYF. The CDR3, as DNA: TGTGCCAGCAGGCCACCGGGACAGAAGACCCAGTACTTC.

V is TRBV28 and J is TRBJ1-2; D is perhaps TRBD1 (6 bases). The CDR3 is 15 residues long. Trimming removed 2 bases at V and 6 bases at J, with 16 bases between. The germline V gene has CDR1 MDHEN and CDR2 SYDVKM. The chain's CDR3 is CASSLRAGEGHGYTF. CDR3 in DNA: TGTGCCAGCAGTTTAAGGGCAGGGGAGGGTCATGGCTACACCTTC.

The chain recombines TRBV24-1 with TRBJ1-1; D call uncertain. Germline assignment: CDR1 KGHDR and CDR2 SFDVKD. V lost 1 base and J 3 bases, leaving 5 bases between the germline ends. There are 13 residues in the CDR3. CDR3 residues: CATSDLRDTEAFF. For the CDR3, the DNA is TGTGCCACCAGTGATTTACGAGACACTGAAGCTTTCTTT.